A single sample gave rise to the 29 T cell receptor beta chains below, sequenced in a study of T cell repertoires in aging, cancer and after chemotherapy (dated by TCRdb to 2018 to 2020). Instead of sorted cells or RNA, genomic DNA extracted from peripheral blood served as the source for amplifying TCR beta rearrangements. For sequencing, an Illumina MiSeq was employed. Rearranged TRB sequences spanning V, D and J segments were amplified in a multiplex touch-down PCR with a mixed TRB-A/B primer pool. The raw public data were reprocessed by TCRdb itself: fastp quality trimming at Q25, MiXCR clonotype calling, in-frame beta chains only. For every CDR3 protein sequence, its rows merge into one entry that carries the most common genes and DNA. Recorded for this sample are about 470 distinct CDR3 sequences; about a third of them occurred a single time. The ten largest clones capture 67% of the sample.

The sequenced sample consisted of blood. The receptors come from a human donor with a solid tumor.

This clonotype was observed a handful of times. The CDR3 nucleotides read TGTGCCAGTGGAAATACGGGGTTTAGGATGAACACTGAAGCTTTCTTT. Translated: CASGNTGFRMNTEAFF. J is TRBJ1-1 and V is TRBV19; no clear D. The length of the CDR3 is 16 residues. The V and J ends lost 8 bases and 0 bases respectively, with 19 bases between them. Germline assignment: CDR1 LNHDA and CDR2 SQIVND (reference sequence).

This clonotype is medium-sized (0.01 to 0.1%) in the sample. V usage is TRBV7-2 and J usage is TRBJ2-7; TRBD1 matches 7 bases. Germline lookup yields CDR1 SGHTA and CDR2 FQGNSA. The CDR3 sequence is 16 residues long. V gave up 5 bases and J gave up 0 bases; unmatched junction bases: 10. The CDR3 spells CASSPRQGLSSYEQYF. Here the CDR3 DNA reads TGTGCCAGCAGCCCGCGACAGGGTCTGAGCTCCTACGAGCAGTACTTC.

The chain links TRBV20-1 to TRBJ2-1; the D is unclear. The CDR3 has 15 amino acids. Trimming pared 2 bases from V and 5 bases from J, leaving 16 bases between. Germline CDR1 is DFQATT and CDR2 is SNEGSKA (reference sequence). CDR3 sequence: CSARPLTSENNEQFF. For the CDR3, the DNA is TGCAGTGCTAGACCTTTAACCTCAGAGAACAATGAGCAGTTCTTC.

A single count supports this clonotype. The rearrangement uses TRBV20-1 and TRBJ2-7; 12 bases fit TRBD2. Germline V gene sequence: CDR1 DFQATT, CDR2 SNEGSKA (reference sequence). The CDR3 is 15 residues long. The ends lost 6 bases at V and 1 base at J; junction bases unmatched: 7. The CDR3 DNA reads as TGCAGTGCGCAAGCCGGGACTAGCGGGTCCTACGAGCAGTACTTC. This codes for CSAQAGTSGSYEQYF.

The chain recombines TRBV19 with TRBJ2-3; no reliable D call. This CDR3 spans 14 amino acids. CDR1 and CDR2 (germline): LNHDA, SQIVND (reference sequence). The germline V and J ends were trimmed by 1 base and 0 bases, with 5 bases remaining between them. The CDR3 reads CASSIGDSTDTQYF. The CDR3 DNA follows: TGTGCCAGTAGTATAGGAGACAGCACAGATACGCAGTATTTT.

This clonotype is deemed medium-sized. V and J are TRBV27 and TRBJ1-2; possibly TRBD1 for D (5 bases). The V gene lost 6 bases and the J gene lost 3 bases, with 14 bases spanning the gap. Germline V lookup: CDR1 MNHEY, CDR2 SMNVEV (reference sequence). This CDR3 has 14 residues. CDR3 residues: CASRGPSLYYGYTF. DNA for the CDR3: TGTGCCAGCAGGGGACCGAGCCTTTACTATGGCTACACCTTC.

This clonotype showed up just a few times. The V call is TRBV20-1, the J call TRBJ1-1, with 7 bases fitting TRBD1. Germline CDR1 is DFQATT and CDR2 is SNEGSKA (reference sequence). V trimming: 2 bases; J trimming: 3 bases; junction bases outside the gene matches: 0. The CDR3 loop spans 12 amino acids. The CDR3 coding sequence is TGCAGTGCTAGACAGGGGGACACTGAAGCTTTCTTT. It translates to CSARQGDTEAFF.

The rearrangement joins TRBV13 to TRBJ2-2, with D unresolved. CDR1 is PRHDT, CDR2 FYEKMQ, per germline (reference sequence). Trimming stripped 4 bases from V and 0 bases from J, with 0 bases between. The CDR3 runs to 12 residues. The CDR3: CASSSNTGELFF. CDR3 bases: TGTGCCAGCAGCTCGAACACCGGGGAGCTGTTTTTT.

The CDR3 spells CASSLGGGGGPTDTQYF. In DNA, the CDR3 is TGTGCCAGCAGCTTAGGGGGTGGGGGCGGACCCACAGATACGCAGTATTTT. The chain carries TRBV11-1 and TRBJ2-3; D is perhaps TRBD1 (6 bases). Trimming took 1 base from V and 2 from J, leaving 16 bases between them. The CDR3 contains 17 residues. Germline values: CDR1 SGHAT, CDR2 FQDESV (reference sequence).

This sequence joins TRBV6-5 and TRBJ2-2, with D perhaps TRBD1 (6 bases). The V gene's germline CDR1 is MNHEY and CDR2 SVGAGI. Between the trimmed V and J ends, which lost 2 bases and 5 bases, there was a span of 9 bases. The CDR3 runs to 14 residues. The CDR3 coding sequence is TGTGCCAGCAGTTACCAGGGGTTGACCGGGGAGCTGTTTTTT. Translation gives CASSYQGLTGELFF.

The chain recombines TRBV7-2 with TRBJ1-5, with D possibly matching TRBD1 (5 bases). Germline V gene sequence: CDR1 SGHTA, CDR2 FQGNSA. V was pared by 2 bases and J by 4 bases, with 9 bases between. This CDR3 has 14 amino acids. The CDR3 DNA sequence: TGTGCCAGCAGCTTATACGGGACTAATCAGCCCCAGCATTTT. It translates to CASSLYGTNQPQHF.

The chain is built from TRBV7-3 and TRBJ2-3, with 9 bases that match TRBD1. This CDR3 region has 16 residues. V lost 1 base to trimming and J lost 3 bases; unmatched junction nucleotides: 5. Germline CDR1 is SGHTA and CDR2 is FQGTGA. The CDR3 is CASSLRGTGNTDTQYF. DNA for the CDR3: TGTGCCAGCAGCTTAAGAGGGACAGGGAATACAGATACGCAGTATTTT.

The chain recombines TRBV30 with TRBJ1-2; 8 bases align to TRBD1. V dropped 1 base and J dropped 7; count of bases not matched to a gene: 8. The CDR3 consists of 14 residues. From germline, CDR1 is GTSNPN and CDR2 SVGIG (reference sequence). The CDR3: CAWSGPRGRGGYTF. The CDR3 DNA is TGTGCCTGGAGTGGGCCCAGGGGGCGAGGTGGCTACACCTTC.

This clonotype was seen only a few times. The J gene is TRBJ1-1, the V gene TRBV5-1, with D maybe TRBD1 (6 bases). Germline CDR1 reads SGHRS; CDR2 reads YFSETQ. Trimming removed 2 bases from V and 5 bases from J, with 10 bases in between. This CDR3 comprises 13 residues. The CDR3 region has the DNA TGCGCCAGCAGCTTAGACAGGCGGACTGAAGCTTTCTTT. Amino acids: CASSLDRRTEAFF.

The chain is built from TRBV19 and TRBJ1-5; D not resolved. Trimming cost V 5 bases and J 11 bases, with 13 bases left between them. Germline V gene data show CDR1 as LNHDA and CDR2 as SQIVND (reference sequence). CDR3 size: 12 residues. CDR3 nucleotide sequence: TGTGCCAGTAGTCCCGGCGGCGTGACCCAGCATTTT. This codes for CASSPGGVTQHF. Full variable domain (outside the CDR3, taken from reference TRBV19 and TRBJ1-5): DGGITQSPKYLFRKEGQNVTLSCEQNLNHDAMYWYRQDPGQGLRLIYYSQIVNDFQKGDIAEGYSVSREKKESFPLTVTSAQKNPTAFYLCASSPGGVTQHFGDGTRLSIL.

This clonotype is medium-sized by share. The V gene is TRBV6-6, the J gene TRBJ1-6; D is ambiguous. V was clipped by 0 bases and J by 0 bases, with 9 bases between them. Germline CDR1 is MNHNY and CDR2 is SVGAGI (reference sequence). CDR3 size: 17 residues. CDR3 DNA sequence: TGTGCCAGCAGTTACTCTTTGGGGAGCTCCTATAATTCACCCCTCCACTTT. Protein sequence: CASSYSLGSSYNSPLHF.

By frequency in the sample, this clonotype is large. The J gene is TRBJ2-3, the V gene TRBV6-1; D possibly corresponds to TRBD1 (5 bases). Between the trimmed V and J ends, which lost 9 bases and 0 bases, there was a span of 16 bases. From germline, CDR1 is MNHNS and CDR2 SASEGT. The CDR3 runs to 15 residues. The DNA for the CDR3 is TGTGCCAGTTTGCCCCAGGGTACTAGCACAGATACGCAGTATTTT. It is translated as CASLPQGTSTDTQYF.

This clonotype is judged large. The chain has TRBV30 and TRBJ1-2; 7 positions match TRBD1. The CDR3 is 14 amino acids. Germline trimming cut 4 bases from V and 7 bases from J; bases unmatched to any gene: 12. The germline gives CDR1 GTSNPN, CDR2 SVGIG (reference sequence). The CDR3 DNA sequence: TGTGCCTGGATGGGGGATAGGGGGCGAGGTGGCTACACCTTC. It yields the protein CAWMGDRGRGGYTF.

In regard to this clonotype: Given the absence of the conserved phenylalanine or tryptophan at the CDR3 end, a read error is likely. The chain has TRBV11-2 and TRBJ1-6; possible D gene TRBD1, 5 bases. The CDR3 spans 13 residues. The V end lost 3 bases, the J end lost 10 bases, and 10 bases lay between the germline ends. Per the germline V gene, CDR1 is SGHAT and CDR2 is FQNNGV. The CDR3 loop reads CASSLGVESPLHY. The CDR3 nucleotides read TGTGCCAGCAGCTTGGGGGTTGAATCACCCCTCCACTAT.

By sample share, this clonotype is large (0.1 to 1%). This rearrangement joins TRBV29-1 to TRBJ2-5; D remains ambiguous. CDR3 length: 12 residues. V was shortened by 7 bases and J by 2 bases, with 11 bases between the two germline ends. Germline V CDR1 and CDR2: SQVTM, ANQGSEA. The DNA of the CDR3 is TGCAGCGCCCAGGTTGGGCAAGAGACCCAGTACTTC. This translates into CSAQVGQETQYF. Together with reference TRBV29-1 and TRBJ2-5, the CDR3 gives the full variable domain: SAVISQKPSRDICQRGTSLTIQCQVDSQVTMMFWYRQQPGQSLTLIATANQGSEATYESGFVIDKFPISRPNLTFSTLTVSNMSPEDSSIYLCSAQVGQETQYFGPGTRLLVL.

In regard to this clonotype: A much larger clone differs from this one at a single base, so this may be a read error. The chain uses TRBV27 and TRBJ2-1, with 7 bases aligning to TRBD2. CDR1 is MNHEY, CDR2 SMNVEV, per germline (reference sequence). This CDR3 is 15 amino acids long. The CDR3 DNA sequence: TGTGCCAGCAGTTCCTCCGGGACTACCTACAATAAGCAGTTCTTC. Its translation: CASSSSGTTYNKQFF.

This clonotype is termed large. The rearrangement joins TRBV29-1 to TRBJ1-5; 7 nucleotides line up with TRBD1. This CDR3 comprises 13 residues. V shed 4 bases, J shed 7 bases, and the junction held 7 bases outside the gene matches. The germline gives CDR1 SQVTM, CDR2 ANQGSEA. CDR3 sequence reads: CSVGQGGDQPQHF. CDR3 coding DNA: TGCAGCGTTGGACAGGGAGGGGACCAGCCCCAGCATTTT.

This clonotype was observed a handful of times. Here the CDR3 reads CASSHGIGVAGVETQYF. Written as DNA, the CDR3 is TGTGCCAGCAGCCATGGTATAGGAGTAGCGGGAGTAGAGACCCAGTACTTC. The chain uses TRBV4-2 and TRBJ2-5, with 9 bases fitting TRBD2. The length of the CDR3 is 17 residues. The ends lost 3 bases at V and 4 bases at J; junction bases unmatched: 12. Per the germline V gene, CDR1 is LGHNA and CDR2 is YNFKEQ.

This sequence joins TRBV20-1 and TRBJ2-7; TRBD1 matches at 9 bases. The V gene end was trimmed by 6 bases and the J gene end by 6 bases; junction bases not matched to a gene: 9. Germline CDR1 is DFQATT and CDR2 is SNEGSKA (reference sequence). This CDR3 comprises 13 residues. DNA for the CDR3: TGCAGTGCAAAACAGGGGGCCATTATCGAGCAGTACTTC. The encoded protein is CSAKQGAIIEQYF.

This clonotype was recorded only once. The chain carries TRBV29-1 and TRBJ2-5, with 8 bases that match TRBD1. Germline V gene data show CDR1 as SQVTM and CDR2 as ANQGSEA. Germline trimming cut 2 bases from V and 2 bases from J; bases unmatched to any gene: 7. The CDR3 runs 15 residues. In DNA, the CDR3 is TGCAGCGTTGAACTGTGGACAGGGAGGCAAGAGACCCAGTACTTC. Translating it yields CSVELWTGRQETQYF.

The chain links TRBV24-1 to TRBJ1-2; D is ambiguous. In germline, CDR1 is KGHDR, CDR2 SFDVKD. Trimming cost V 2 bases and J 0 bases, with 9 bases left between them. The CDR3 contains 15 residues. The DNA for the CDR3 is TGTGCCACCAGTGATTCGCTTGGGACTAACTATGGCTACACCTTC. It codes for CATSDSLGTNYGYTF.

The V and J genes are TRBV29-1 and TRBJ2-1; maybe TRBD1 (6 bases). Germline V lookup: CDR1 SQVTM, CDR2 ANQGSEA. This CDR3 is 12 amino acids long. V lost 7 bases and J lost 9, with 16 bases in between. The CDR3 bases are TGCAGCGGGAACAGGGATAGGATTGAGCAGTTCTTC. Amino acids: CSGNRDRIEQFF.

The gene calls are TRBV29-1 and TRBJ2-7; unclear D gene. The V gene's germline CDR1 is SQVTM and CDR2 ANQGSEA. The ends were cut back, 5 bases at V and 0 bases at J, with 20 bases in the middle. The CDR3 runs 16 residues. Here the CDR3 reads CSVSGSGHLRSYEQYF. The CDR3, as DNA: TGCAGCGTTTCGGGTTCCGGCCACTTACGCTCCTACGAGCAGTACTTC.

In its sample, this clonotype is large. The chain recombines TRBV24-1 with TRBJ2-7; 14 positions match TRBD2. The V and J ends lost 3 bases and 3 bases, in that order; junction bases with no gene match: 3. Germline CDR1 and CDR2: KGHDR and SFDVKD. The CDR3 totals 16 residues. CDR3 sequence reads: CATSDPGTSGSYEQYF. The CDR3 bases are TGTGCCACCAGTGATCCGGGGACTAGCGGGAGCTACGAGCAGTACTTC.